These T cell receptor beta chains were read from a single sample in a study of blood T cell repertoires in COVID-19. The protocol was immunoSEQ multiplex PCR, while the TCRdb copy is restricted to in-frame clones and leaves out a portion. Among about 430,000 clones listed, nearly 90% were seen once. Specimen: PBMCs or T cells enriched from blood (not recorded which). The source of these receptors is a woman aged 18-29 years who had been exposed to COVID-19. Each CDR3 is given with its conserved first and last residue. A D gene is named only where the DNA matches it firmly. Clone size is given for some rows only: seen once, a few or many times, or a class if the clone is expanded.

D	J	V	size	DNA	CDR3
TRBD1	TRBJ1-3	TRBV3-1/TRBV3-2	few	TGTGCCAGCAGCCAAGCAGGGGGCCGTGGAAACACCATATATTTT	CASSQAGGRGNTIYF
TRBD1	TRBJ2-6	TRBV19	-	TGTGCCAGTAGTTTTGGACAGGGCTCTGGGGCCAACGTCCTGACTTTC	CASSFGQGSGANVLTF
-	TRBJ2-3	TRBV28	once	TGTGCCAGCAAGGGGACAGATACGCAGTATTTT	CASKGTDTQYF
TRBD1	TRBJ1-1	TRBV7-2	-	TGTGCCAGCAGCTCGTCACAGGGGGCGTCAGAAGCTTTCTTT	CASSSSQGASEAFF
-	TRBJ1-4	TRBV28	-	TGTGCCAGCATCTCCTCGACGGGTTCGGATGAAAAACTGTTTTTT	CASISSTGSDEKLFF
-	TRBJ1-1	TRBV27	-	TGTGCCAGCAGTATTACAGTAATGAACACTGAAGCTTTCTTT	CASSITVMNTEAFF
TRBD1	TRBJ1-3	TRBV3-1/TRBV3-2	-	TGTGCCAGCAGCCCCCGGCAGGGGGACACCATATATTTT	CASSPRQGDTIYF
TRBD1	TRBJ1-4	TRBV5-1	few	TGCGCCAGCAGCCCGGGACAGGGAAGTGAAAAACTGTTTTTT	CASSPGQGSEKLFF
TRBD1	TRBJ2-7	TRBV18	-	TGTGCCAGCTCACCGACAGGGGGCCCCTACGAGCAGTACTTC	CASSPTGGPYEQYF
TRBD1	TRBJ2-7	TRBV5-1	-	TGCGCCAGCAGATCCCGGACAGGTAGCTCCTACGAGCAGTACTTC	CASRSRTGSSYEQYF
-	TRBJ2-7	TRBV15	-	TGTGCCACCAGCAGCCTACTTACGTCCTACGAGCAGTACTTC	CATSSLLTSYEQYF
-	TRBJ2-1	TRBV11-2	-	TGTGCCAGCAGCCTCAATGAGCAGTTCTTC	CASSLNEQFF
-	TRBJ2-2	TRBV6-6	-	TGTGCCAGCAGTCCGCGTGCAATCGGGGAGCTGTTTTTT	CASSPRAIGELFF